This passage covers 12 T cell receptor beta chains from one sample sequenced in a study of shared clonotypes between healthy human individuals. Some clones are missing from TCRdb's copy, which holds only in-frame ones; the method was immunoSEQ multiplex PCR. Seen here are 2 million to 2.5 million clones, 90% to 97% observed once, and the top ten hold around 0.13%. The sample taken for sequencing was naive CD4+ T cells sorted from blood. The subset here: CD45RA+ positively selected. The source of these receptors is a man younger than 35 in good health.

The chain joins TRBV7-9 to TRBJ1-5; D unclear. The CDR3 length is 14 residues. V was shortened by 5 bases and J by 2 bases, with 10 bases between the two germline ends. The V gene's germline CDR1 is SEHNR and CDR2 FQNEAQ (reference sequence). CDR3 residues: CASSPNVGNQPQHF. The CDR3, as DNA: TGTGCCAGCAGCCCTAATGTGGGCAATCAGCCCCAGCATTTT.

This chain links TRBV4-2 with TRBJ1-1, with D perhaps TRBD1 (5 bases). The V end was cut by 4 bases, the J end by 4 bases, with 16 bases between. From germline, CDR1 is LGHNA and CDR2 YNFKEQ. The length of the CDR3 is 15 residues. The CDR3 sequence: CASSPVGQERTEAFF. The CDR3, as DNA: TGTGCCAGCAGCCCCGTGGGGCAGGAACGCACTGAAGCTTTCTTT.

The V and J genes are TRBV19 and TRBJ1-6; 11 bases are shared with TRBD1. CDR3 length: 15 residues. Germline lookup yields CDR1 LNHDA and CDR2 SQIVND (reference sequence). The J segment lost 9 bases and the V segment lost 3 bases, leaving 4 bases of the junction unmatched. DNA of the CDR3: TGTGCCAGTAGTATCGGGGACAGGGGGAGTTCACCCCTCCACTTT. It translates to CASSIGDRGSSPLHF.

The rearrangement uses TRBV7-7 and TRBJ2-2, with D tentatively TRBD2 (5 bases). Germline-derived CDR1 and CDR2 are SSHAT and FNYEAQ (reference sequence). The CDR3 consists of 14 residues. Here the CDR3 DNA reads TGTGCTAGTAAAATAGGGAGGAACACCGGGGAGCTGTTTTTT. Protein: CASKIGRNTGELFF.

This clone was counted once. This chain links TRBV18 with TRBJ1-1; 8 nucleotides align to TRBD1. Germline V gene lookup returns CDR1 KGHSH and CDR2 LQKENI. Trimming took 2 bases from V and 0 from J; bases not matched to a gene: 5. The CDR3 extends over 16 amino acids. The CDR3 loop is CASSPRRQGLNTEAFF. CDR3 nucleotide sequence: TGTGCCAGCTCACCAAGGAGACAGGGGTTGAACACTGAAGCTTTCTTT.

The chain links TRBV6-4 to TRBJ2-7; TRBD1 agrees at 8 bases. The trim removed 5 bases at V and 3 bases at J, leaving 6 bases unmatched. This CDR3 region has 14 residues. Germline CDR1 reads MRHNA; CDR2 reads SNTAGT. The CDR3 DNA follows: TGTGCCAGCAGTCAACAGACAGGGGACTACGAGCAGTACTTC. It codes for CASSQQTGDYEQYF.

This chain joins TRBV19 and TRBJ2-2; 8 bases match TRBD2. The V and J ends lost 7 bases and 5 bases, in that order; junction bases with no gene match: 6. The CDR3 is made up of 14 amino acids. CDR1 LNHDA and CDR2 SQIVND come from the germline V gene (reference sequence). CDR3 loop: CASTERGRTGELFF. The DNA of the CDR3 is TGTGCCAGTACGGAGCGGGGGAGGACCGGGGAGCTGTTTTTT.

The chain is built from TRBV27 and TRBJ2-1, with 12 nucleotides matching TRBD1. Germline assignment: CDR1 MNHEY and CDR2 SMNVEV (reference sequence). Losses at the gene ends were 4 bases for V and 3 bases for J; bases not matched to a gene: 7. This CDR3 region has 17 residues. CDR3 bases: TGTGCCAGCAGTTCAACCGGGACAGGGGGCGACTACAATGAGCAGTTCTTC. It codes for CASSSTGTGGDYNEQFF.

This clone was detected once. The chain is built from TRBV27 and TRBJ2-7; 7 bases are a match to TRBD1. This CDR3 has 15 amino acids. V was pared by 0 bases and J by 5 bases, with 7 bases of the junction left unmatched. Germline CDR1 is MNHEY and CDR2 is SMNVEV (reference sequence). CDR3 residues: CASSLSKGAIHEQYF. The CDR3 DNA reads TGTGCCAGCAGTTTATCGAAGGGGGCGATCCACGAGCAGTACTTC.

The rearrangement joins TRBV30 to TRBJ1-3, with 7 bases that match TRBD1. This CDR3 spans 15 amino acids. The J segment lost 2 bases and the V segment lost 0 bases, leaving 4 bases of the junction unmatched. Looked up from germline, CDR1 is GTSNPN and CDR2 is SVGIG (reference sequence). CDR3: CAWSVGDSPGNTIYF. The CDR3 bases are TGTGCCTGGAGTGTTGGGGACAGCCCTGGAAACACCATATATTTT.

J is TRBJ1-4 and V is TRBV7-6; 8 nucleotides align to TRBD1. This CDR3 has 15 amino acids. The germline gives CDR1 SGHVS, CDR2 FNYEAQ. V was pared by 0 bases and J by 7 bases, with 4 bases of the junction left unmatched. The DNA of the CDR3 is TGTGCCAGCAGCTTAGCTACAGGGGGTGTTGAAAAACTGTTTTTT. This gives the protein CASSLATGGVEKLFF. The full variable domain, with the rest looked up from reference TRBV7-6 and TRBJ1-4, is GAGVSQSPRYKVTKRGQDVALRCDPISGHVSLYWYRQALGQGPEFLTYFNYEAQQDKSGLPNDRFSAERPEGSISTLTIQRTEQRDSAMYRCASSLATGGVEKLFFGSGTQLSVL.

This sequence joins TRBV6-6 and TRBJ2-7; D unresolved. Trimming stripped 0 bases from V and 1 base from J, with 4 bases between. CDR1 is MNHNY and CDR2 is SVGAGI in the germline V gene (reference sequence). CDR3 length equals 13 residues. DNA for the CDR3: TGTGCCAGCAGTTACTCCCCGTCCTACGAGCAGTACTTC. This translates into CASSYSPSYEQYF.